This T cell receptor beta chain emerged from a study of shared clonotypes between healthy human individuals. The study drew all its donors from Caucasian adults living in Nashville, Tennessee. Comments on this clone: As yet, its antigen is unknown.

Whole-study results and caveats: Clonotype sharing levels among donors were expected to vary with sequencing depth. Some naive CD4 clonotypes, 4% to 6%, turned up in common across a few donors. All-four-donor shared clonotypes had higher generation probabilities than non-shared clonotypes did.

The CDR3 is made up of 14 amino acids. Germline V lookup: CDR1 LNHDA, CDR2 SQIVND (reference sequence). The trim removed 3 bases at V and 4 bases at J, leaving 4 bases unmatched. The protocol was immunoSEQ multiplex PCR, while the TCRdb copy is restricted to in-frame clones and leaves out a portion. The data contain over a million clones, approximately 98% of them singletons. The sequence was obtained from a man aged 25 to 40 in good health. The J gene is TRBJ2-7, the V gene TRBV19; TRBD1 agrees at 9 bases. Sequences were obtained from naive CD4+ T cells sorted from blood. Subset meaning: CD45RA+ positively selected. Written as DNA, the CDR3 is TGTGCCAGTAGTATTAACAGGGGGCTATACGAGCAGTACTTC. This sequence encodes CASSINRGLYEQYF. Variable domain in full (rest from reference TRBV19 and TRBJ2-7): DGGITQSPKYLFRKEGQNVTLSCEQNLNHDAMYWYRQDPGQGLRLIYYSQIVNDFQKGDIAEGYSVSREKKESFPLTVTSAQKNPTAFYLCASSINRGLYEQYFGPGTRLTVT.